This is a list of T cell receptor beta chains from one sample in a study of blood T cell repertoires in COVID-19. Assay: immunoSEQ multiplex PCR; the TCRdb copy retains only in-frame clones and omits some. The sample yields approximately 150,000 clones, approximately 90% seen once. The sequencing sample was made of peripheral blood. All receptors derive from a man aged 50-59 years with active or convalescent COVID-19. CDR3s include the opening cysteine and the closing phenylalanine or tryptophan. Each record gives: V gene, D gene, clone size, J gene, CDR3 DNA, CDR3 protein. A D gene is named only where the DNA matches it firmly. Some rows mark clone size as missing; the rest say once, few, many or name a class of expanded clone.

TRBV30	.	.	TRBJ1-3	TGTGCCTGGACCGGGGGAGGAAACACCATATATTTT	CAWTGGGNTIYF
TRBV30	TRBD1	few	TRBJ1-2	TGTGCCTGGTCCCGGGACAGGGGGCGCCGAGGCTACACCTTC	CAWSRDRGRRGYTF
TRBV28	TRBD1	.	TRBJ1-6	TGTGCCAGCAGTCCCCCATCGTCGGGACAGGCCTATTCACCCCTCCACTTT	CASSPPSSGQAYSPLHF
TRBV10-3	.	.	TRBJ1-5	TGTGCCATCAGTGAGAGGTCGGGGGATCAGCCCCAGCATTTT	CAISERSGDQPQHF
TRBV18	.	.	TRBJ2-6	TGTGCCAGCTCACCAAAGAGGTCCGGGGCCAACGTCCTGACTTTC	CASSPKRSGANVLTF
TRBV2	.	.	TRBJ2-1	TGTGCCAGCAGTGAATTTCCCTTGGACAGTATTTATTATTATGAGCAGTTCTTC	CASSEFPLDSIYYYEQFF
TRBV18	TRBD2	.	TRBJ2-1	TGTGCCAGCTCTAAGTCAGGACAGGGAGGGACTAGCGGGGCCTACAATGAGCAGTTCTTC	CASSKSGQGGTSGAYNEQFF
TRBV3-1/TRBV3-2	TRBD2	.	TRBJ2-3	TGTGCCAGCAGCCAAGGTGGCGGGAGGGCAGATACGCAGTATTTT	CASSQGGGRADTQYF
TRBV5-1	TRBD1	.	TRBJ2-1	TGCGCCAGCAGCTTTCCCCAGGGGGCGCGGTACAATGAGCAGTTCTTC	CASSFPQGARYNEQFF
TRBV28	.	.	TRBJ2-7	TGTGCCAGCAGTACCGGGACACAAACGGGACTATCTCCCTACGAGCAGTACTTC	CASSTGTQTGLSPYEQYF
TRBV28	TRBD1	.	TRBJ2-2	TGTGCCAGCAGTCGCAGGGGGCTCGTGATGGTGGACACCGGGGAGCTGTTTTTT	CASSRRGLVMVDTGELFF
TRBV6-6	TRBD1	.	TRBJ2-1	TGTGCCAGCAGTTACCCGACAGGGGGCGACGGAAATGAGCAGTTCTTC	CASSYPTGGDGNEQFF
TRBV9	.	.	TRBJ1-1	TGTGCCAGCAGCGTGGGGGCTAAGAACACTGAAGCTTTCTTT	CASSVGAKNTEAFF
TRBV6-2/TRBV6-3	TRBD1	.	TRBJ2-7	TGTGCCAGCAGTTATCGATCAGGGGGCTTCTTCGAGCAGTACTTC	CASSYRSGGFFEQYF
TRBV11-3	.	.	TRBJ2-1	TGTGCCAGCAGCCCTAGCGCCCGGAATGAGCAGTTCTTC	CASSPSARNEQFF
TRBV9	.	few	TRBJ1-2	TGTGCCAGCAGCGTAAGTGGACAATCAAACTATGGCTACACCTTC	CASSVSGQSNYGYTF
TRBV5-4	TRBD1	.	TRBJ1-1	TGTGCCAGCAGCTCAAAAAGTACAGGGGACACTGAAGCTTTCTTT	CASSSKSTGDTEAFF
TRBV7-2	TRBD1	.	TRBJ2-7	TGTGCCAGCAGCTTACAGGGACAGGCCATCCTCCACGAGCAGTACTTC	CASSLQGQAILHEQYF
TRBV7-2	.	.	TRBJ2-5	TGTGCCAGCAGACGACGACAGGTCCAAGAGACCCAGTACTTC	CASRRRQVQETQYF
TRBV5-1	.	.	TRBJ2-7	TGCGCCAGCAGCTTGTCGGGAGTGGGACCCTACGAGCAGTACTTC	CASSLSGVGPYEQYF
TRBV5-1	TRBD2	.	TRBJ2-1	TGCGCCAGCAGCTTGACGGGACTAGCCGACAATGAGCAGTTCTTC	CASSLTGLADNEQFF
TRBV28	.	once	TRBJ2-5	TGTGCCAGCAGTTTGGGCAGGGGAAGAGAGACCCAGTACTTC	CASSLGRGRETQYF